Listed below are T cell receptor beta chains from one sample, sequenced in a study of blood T cell repertoires in COVID-19. Clones were sequenced by immunoSEQ multiplex PCR, and TCRdb holds only the in-frame ones, with some missing. Among fewer than 200,000 clones listed, approximately 81% were seen once. The sequenced sample consisted of peripheral blood. The receptors were sampled from a woman aged 45-65 years with COVID-19, enrolled during active disease. CDR3s include the opening cysteine and the closing phenylalanine or tryptophan. The D gene is left open where the match is weak. The listing skips clone size in some rows; elsewhere it reads once, few, many or a size class.

J gene | D gene | V gene | clone size | CDR3 protein | CDR3 DNA
TRBJ1-1 | NA | TRBV12-3/TRBV12-4 | NA | CASSLGQGEAFF | TGTGCCAGCAGTTTGGGGCAGGGTGAAGCTTTCTTT
TRBJ1-5 | NA | TRBV6-5 | NA | CASSYRQNNQPQHF | TGTGCCAGCAGTTATAGACAAAACAATCAGCCCCAGCATTTT
TRBJ1-6 | NA | TRBV7-8 | NA | CASSSGVVFNSPLHF | TGTGCCAGCAGCTCGGGGGTAGTTTTTAATTCACCCCTCCACTTT
TRBJ2-4 | NA | TRBV3-1/TRBV3-2 | NA | CASSQGEAKNIQYF | TGTGCCAGCAGCCAAGGAGAAGCCAAAAACATTCAGTACTTC
TRBJ2-5 | TRBD2 | TRBV7-2 | NA | CASSQTSGGAKTQYF | TGTGCCAGCAGCCAAACTAGCGGGGGGGCCAAGACCCAGTACTTC
TRBJ2-1 | TRBD1 | TRBV19 | few | CASMRTGRANEQFF | TGTGCCAGTATGAGGACAGGGCGGGCCAATGAGCAGTTCTTC
TRBJ1-6 | NA | TRBV12-3/TRBV12-4 | NA | CASSLRWDSPLHF | TGTGCCAGCAGTTTGAGGTGGGATTCACCCCTCCACTTT
TRBJ1-4 | TRBD1 | TRBV18 | NA | CASSPQGASRNEKLFF | TGTGCCAGCTCACCACAGGGGGCAAGCAGGAATGAAAAACTGTTTTTT
TRBJ1-5 | NA | TRBV4-1 | NA | CASSQEWGVQPQHF | TGCGCCAGCAGCCAAGAATGGGGGGTTCAGCCCCAGCATTTT
TRBJ1-2 | NA | TRBV12-1 | NA | CASSPSGTGFSYYGYTF | TGTGCCAGCAGCCCATCCGGGACAGGGTTCTCCTACTATGGCTACACCTTC
TRBJ2-7 | NA | TRBV18 | few | CASSPAGLDSYEQYF | TGTGCCAGCTCACCAGCGGGACTGGACTCCTACGAGCAGTACTTC
TRBJ1-2 | NA | TRBV27 | NA | CATPPGYGYTF | TGTGCCACCCCGCCCGGCTATGGCTACACCTTC
TRBJ2-1 | TRBD2 | TRBV29-1 | NA | CSVEDSGGVSSYNEQFF | TGCAGCGTTGAAGATAGCGGGGGAGTTAGCTCCTACAATGAGCAGTTCTTC
TRBJ1-4 | TRBD1 | TRBV7-9 | NA | CASSPTGIGEKLFF | TGTGCCAGCAGCCCGACAGGGATCGGCGAAAAACTGTTTTTT
TRBJ2-7 | TRBD1 | TRBV2 | NA | CARQDREQGYEQYF | TGTGCCAGACAAGACAGGGAGCAAGGCTACGAGCAGTACTTC
TRBJ2-1 | TRBD2 | TRBV7-3 | NA | CASSLGGGSYNEQFF | TGTGCCAGCAGCTTGGGCGGGGGCTCCTACAATGAGCAGTTCTTC
TRBJ2-3 | TRBD2 | TRBV9 | NA | CASSVEAGVTDTQYF | TGTGCCAGCAGCGTAGAAGCGGGGGTCACAGATACGCAGTATTTT
TRBJ1-4 | TRBD1 | TRBV13 | NA | CASSPRQGAEKLFF | TGTGCCAGCAGCCCGAGACAGGGGGCTGAAAAACTGTTTTTT
TRBJ2-3 | NA | TRBV7-9 | NA | CASSPRRGSSTDTQYF | TGTGCCAGCAGCCCTCGCCGCGGCAGCAGCACAGATACGCAGTATTTT
TRBJ1-5 | NA | TRBV5-1 | NA | CASSLGQGGRNQPQHF | TGCGCCAGCAGCTTGGGGCAGGGTGGGCGCAATCAGCCCCAGCATTTT
TRBJ1-2 | NA | TRBV10-3 | NA | CAISETGFGYGYTF | TGTGCCATCAGTGAGACAGGGTTCGGCTATGGCTACACCTTC
TRBJ2-3 | NA | TRBV6-2/TRBV6-3 | few | CASSYPRLPDTQYF | TGTGCCAGCAGTTATCCCAGACTACCAGATACGCAGTATTTT
TRBJ1-2 | NA | TRBV6-2/TRBV6-3 | NA | CASSYISTGNYGYTF | TGTGCCAGCAGTTACATCAGTACGGGGAACTATGGCTACACCTTC
TRBJ1-1 | NA | TRBV5-4 | NA | CASSFEVDTEAFF | TGTGCCAGCAGCTTTGAGGTCGACACTGAAGCTTTCTTT
TRBJ1-1 | NA | TRBV6-2/TRBV6-3 | once | CASSYSSQGNTEAFF | TGTGCCAGCAGTTACTCGAGCCAGGGTAACACTGAAGCTTTCTTT
TRBJ2-3 | TRBD1 | TRBV3-1/TRBV3-2 | NA | CASSQRRQGGKDTQYF | TGTGCCAGCAGCCAACGTAGACAGGGCGGAAAAGATACGCAGTATTTT
TRBJ1-5 | NA | TRBV28 | NA | CASSTYAQPQHF | TGTGCCAGCAGCACCTACGCTCAGCCCCAGCATTTT
TRBJ1-1 | NA | TRBV30 | NA | CAWIGKDTMNTEAFF | TGTGCCTGGATAGGTAAAGATACTATGAACACTGAAGCTTTCTTT
TRBJ2-4 | TRBD2 | TRBV15 | NA | CATSSRRELAKNIQYF | TGTGCCACCAGCAGCCGGCGGGAGCTAGCCAAAAACATTCAGTACTTC
TRBJ1-2 | NA | TRBV6-2/TRBV6-3 | NA | CASSYNRVGYTF | TGTGCCAGCAGTTACAACAGGGTTGGCTACACCTTC
TRBJ2-3 | TRBD2 | TRBV4-2 | NA | CASSPGGAEDTQYF | TGTGCCAGCAGTCCCGGGGGGGCGGAAGATACGCAGTATTTT
TRBJ2-7 | NA | TRBV5-1 | NA | CASSLVGGTTRAVGRSYEQYF | TGCGCCAGCAGCTTGGTTGGGGGGACCACCCGCGCGGTGGGGCGCTCCTACGAGCAGTACTTC
TRBJ2-2 | TRBD2 | TRBV9 | NA | CASSVTSGGNTGELFF | TGTGCCAGCAGCGTCACTAGCGGGGGTAACACCGGGGAGCTGTTTTTT
TRBJ2-2 | NA | TRBV18 | NA | CASSPREGAQHGELFF | TGTGCCAGCTCACCTCGGGAGGGGGCGCAACACGGGGAGCTGTTTTTT
TRBJ2-7 | TRBD1 | TRBV5-1 | NA | CASSPGGTGGYEQYF | TGCGCCAGCAGCCCTGGGGGGACAGGGGGTTACGAGCAGTACTTC
TRBJ2-3 | TRBD2 | TRBV19 | NA | CASSISRTSGTTDTQYF | TGTGCCAGTAGTATCTCCCGTACTAGCGGAACCACAGATACGCAGTATTTT
TRBJ2-5 | TRBD1 | TRBV5-1 | once | CASSSQGARETQYF | TGCGCCAGCAGCTCACAGGGGGCCCGTGAGACCCAGTACTTC
TRBJ1-1 | NA | TRBV6-2/TRBV6-3 | NA | CASSYSRDPTEAFF | TGTGCCAGCAGTTACAGCAGGGATCCCACTGAAGCTTTCTTT
TRBJ1-5 | TRBD1 | TRBV7-2 | NA | CASSSDRGNSQPQHF | TGTGCCAGCAGCTCCGACAGGGGTAATAGTCAGCCCCAGCATTTT
TRBJ2-7 | TRBD1 | TRBV9 | NA | CASSPGTGANYEQYF | TGTGCCAGCAGCCCAGGGACAGGGGCAAACTACGAGCAGTACTTC
TRBJ2-3 | TRBD2 | TRBV28 | NA | CASRRGGAGTDTQYF | TGTGCCAGCAGGCGCGGGGGGGCCGGCACAGATACGCAGTATTTT
TRBJ2-7 | TRBD2 | TRBV10-3 | NA | CAAGGRVDEQYF | TGTGCCGCGGGGGGGAGGGTGGACGAGCAGTACTTC